This TCR beta chain was obtained from a study of blood T cell repertoires in COVID-19. Sequencing was performed with immunoSEQ multiplex PCR; in TCRdb, only in-frame clones are kept and a portion is missing. Of under 150,000 clones in the sample, less than 80% were seen once. The source of this sequence is a man in his sixties with acute or convalescent COVID-19. Sequenced sample: peripheral blood.

The DNA of the CDR3 is TGTGCCAGCAGCCAGGGAGGGACCGGGGAGCTGTTTTTT. Protein: CASSQGGTGELFF. The chain uses TRBV27 and TRBJ2-2; 7 bases align to TRBD2. CDR1 MNHEY and CDR2 SMNVEV come from the germline V gene (reference sequence). The V segment lost 6 bases and the J segment 5 bases; nucleotides outside the gene matches: 3. There are 13 residues in the CDR3.